These T cell receptor beta chains were read from a single sample in a study of patients and donors after allogeneic stem cell transplantation. TCRdb re-called the RT-PCR reads with MiXCR, one entry per CDR3 protein. The data hold tens of thousands of distinct CDR3 sequences, with roughly a third observed a single time. Sample: blood, either unsorted or a sorted T cell fraction (not recorded which). Every receptor here comes from a human donor who was either an allogeneic HSCT recipient or a stem cell or donor lymphocyte infusion donor (not recorded which). It is not recorded whose cells these are; they may come from a transplant donor. Each CDR3 is given with its conserved first and last residue. The order of the fields is V gene, J gene, CDR3 protein.

TRBV9	TRBJ2-2	CASSVQQTGELFF
TRBV10-3	TRBJ1-2	CAISESGYTF
TRBV5-1	TRBJ2-7	CASRRRENEQYF
TRBV21-1	TRBJ2-1	CASSKAVAGGHPTNEQFF
TRBV12-3/TRBV12-4	TRBJ2-1	CASSLGEDEQFF
TRBV2	TRBJ2-3	CASKRDFLTDTQYF
TRBV29-1	TRBJ1-2	CSVEWRYRSGYTF
TRBV5-5	TRBJ2-7	CASSLLDHRSYEQYF
TRBV10-3	TRBJ2-3	CAAGATGRDTDTQYF
TRBV6-2/TRBV6-3	TRBJ2-4	CASTRDGIQYF